This entry features one T cell receptor (beta chain) sequence. Its antigen is currently unknown. TCRdb used MiXCR to reprocess the reads, holding one entry per CDR3 protein. The data show 680,000 or so distinct CDR3 sequences, 35% seen once. These data originate in a study of T cell repertoires in cytomegalovirus infection. Study-wide context: CMV infection together with matching HLA type was indicated by public TCR beta signatures. Overall study results and limits: It was HLA-C-restricted CMV-specific TCR beta clonotypes that dominated the response ex vivo. Totalled public TCR beta family frequency picked out people who carried CMV plus the relevant HLA.

The CDR3 consists of 15 residues. Trimming cost V 5 bases and J 4 bases; bases outside gene matches: 9. Germline values: CDR1 SGHTA, CDR2 FQGNSA. The TCR sequence derives from a human donor in good health (CMV status not recorded). Some clones in this sample may be carry-over from other donors' samples. The sample comprised PBMCs. The gene calls are TRBV7-2 and TRBJ1-1; 8 bases map to TRBD1. The CDR3: CASSLQGGMGTEAFF. The CDR3 DNA is TGTGCCAGCAGCCTACAGGGGGGCATGGGCACTGAAGCTTTCTTT.